These T cell receptor beta chains were read from a single sample in a study of cytomegalovirus exposure and HLA in healthy donors. Clones were sequenced by immunoSEQ multiplex PCR, and TCRdb holds only the in-frame ones, with some missing. The sample has tens of thousands of clones; over 70% are singletons. Input material: PBMCs. These receptors all come from a man in his sixties in good health and CMV-seropositive. Each CDR3 is given without its conserved first and last residue. The D gene is left open where the match is weak.

V	J	D	CDR3
TRBV7-8	TRBJ2-1	-	ASSLEGAGLGSSSSYNEQF
TRBV27	TRBJ2-7	-	ASSSYYLAYEQY
TRBV6-5	TRBJ2-5	TRBD1	ASQGAGETQY
TRBV7-9	TRBJ1-2	-	ASSEGALYGYT
TRBV19	TRBJ2-1	-	ASSISVAADYNEQF
TRBV10-3	TRBJ2-7	-	ASESGVRSSYEQY
TRBV5-4	TRBJ1-4	-	ASSRSHRSEEKLF
TRBV5-1	TRBJ1-5	-	ASSLVVGPDQPQH
TRBV28	TRBJ1-2	-	ASSLSNRVAYT
TRBV6-1	TRBJ1-1	-	ASLGAPTEAF
TRBV5-1	TRBJ2-3	-	ASSPGQRVPSADTQY
TRBV5-1	TRBJ2-1	-	ASSLDSGNYNEQF
TRBV6-1	TRBJ2-5	-	GSRAAQETQY
TRBV6-5	TRBJ2-3	-	ASSYLGSSTDTQY
TRBV7-9	TRBJ2-1	-	ASSMPQGSSYNEQF
TRBV7-9	TRBJ2-7	TRBD1	ASSRDRTGEQY
TRBV11-2	TRBJ1-5	-	ASSLDRGHQPQH
TRBV6-6	TRBJ2-3	-	ASSFTRGDTQY
TRBV5-6	TRBJ1-6	-	ASSLGAISNSPLH
TRBV27	TRBJ1-5	-	ASSRSASGGQPQH
TRBV28	TRBJ1-5	-	ASSTHQPQH
TRBV7-2	TRBJ1-5	-	ASSLEGLHGNQPQH
TRBV4-1	TRBJ1-4	-	ASSQDEGREKLF
TRBV10-3	TRBJ1-2	-	AISESIAAENYGYT
TRBV29-1	TRBJ2-5	TRBD2	SVPGGAQETQY
TRBV6-1	TRBJ1-5	-	ASSGFSSGNSNQPQH
TRBV5-4	TRBJ1-1	-	ASSLEGLRGETEAF
TRBV10-2	TRBJ2-3	-	ASSDTGIGRDTQY
TRBV5-6	TRBJ2-7	-	ASSLVAETRYEQY
TRBV4-2	TRBJ2-3	TRBD2	ASSQVTSGADTQY
TRBV7-6	TRBJ2-7	TRBD2	ASSQGLAGTSYEQY
TRBV9	TRBJ2-3	-	ASSVVPEGAADTQY
TRBV6-5	TRBJ2-2	-	ASGSKTTNTGELF
TRBV7-9	TRBJ1-1	-	ASSSVTGLNTEAF
TRBV18	TRBJ1-1	TRBD1	ASSLGTGGNTEAF
TRBV7-9	TRBJ2-7	TRBD2	SSSLGGLAGAYEQY
TRBV19	TRBJ1-2	-	ASNLGRPGGYT
TRBV5-4	TRBJ2-2	TRBD2	ASSGTSDTGELF
TRBV19	TRBJ1-5	-	ASSPERASNQPQH
TRBV6-5	TRBJ1-1	-	ASSYSWGAEAF
TRBV5-5	TRBJ1-2	-	ASTWGGISGYT
TRBV6-5	TRBJ1-1	-	ASNSGGGMRAEAF
TRBV11-3	TRBJ2-5	-	ASSLDSTGRGGETQY
TRBV27	TRBJ1-5	-	ASSFRDGQPQH
TRBV9	TRBJ2-1	-	ASSVDLSSYNEQF
TRBV5-1	TRBJ1-1	-	ASSWGGTEAF
TRBV5-6	TRBJ2-7	-	ASSFKGVNREQY
TRBV6-1	TRBJ2-7	TRBD1	ASSEEGARSQQY
TRBV5-4	TRBJ2-3	TRBD2	ASSFGTSGGLDTQY
TRBV5-1	TRBJ2-2	TRBD2	ASSLGAGVNTGELF
TRBV7-9	TRBJ1-4	-	SSSPLVGAMEKLF
TRBV27	TRBJ1-1	-	ASSLYLQAMNTEAF
TRBV2	TRBJ2-7	-	ASRSGYSYEQY
TRBV10-3	TRBJ1-1	-	AISDAGGANTEAF